One and the same sample provided the 9 T cell receptor beta chains below, sequenced in a study of blood T cells in healthy people across ages. PCR was performed a second time for 7 to 11 cycles using a sample-barcoded 5' primer and a J-beta primer mix. TCRdb fed the 5' RACE reads into MiXCR, producing one record per CDR3 protein. The data hold fewer than 900,000 distinct CDR3 sequences, with around 34% observed a single time. The sample consisted of blood. The receptor source for this set is a young man in good health.

The genes are TRBV29-1 and TRBJ2-5, with TRBD2 matching over 9 bases. Germline V CDR1 and CDR2: SQVTM, ANQGSEA. This CDR3 has 13 amino acids. J was trimmed by 5 bases and V by 3 bases; bases with no gene match: 4. The CDR3: CSVDLAGLETQYF. DNA for the CDR3: TGCAGCGTTGACCTAGCGGGATTGGAGACCCAGTACTTC.

This sequence joins TRBV7-8 and TRBJ1-6; tentative D call: TRBD1 (5 bases). The germline gives CDR1 SGHVS, CDR2 FQNEAQ. The CDR3 totals 15 residues. V was cut by 5 bases and J by 9 bases, with 17 bases left in between. In DNA form, the CDR3 reads TGTGCCAGCAGCACCCCGGGACTCCCAATTTCACCCCTCCACTTT. It translates to CASSTPGLPISPLHF.

This clonotype turned up a few times. The genes are TRBV29-1 and TRBJ1-1, with D perhaps matching TRBD1 (6 bases). Trimming pared 7 bases from V and 3 bases from J, leaving 15 bases between. Germline-derived CDR1 and CDR2 are SQVTM and ANQGSEA. This CDR3 is 13 amino acids long. DNA for the CDR3: TGCAGCGCCGCGGAGGGGGGGGACACTGAAGCTTTCTTT. It specifies CSAAEGGDTEAFF.

The chain employs TRBV15 and TRBJ2-7; the D gene is possibly TRBD1 (5 bases). This CDR3 contains 16 residues. In germline, CDR1 is LNHNV, CDR2 YYDKDF (reference sequence). Trimming pared 0 bases from V and 5 bases from J, leaving 17 bases between. The CDR3 sequence is CATSRERQIKPHEQYF. The CDR3 DNA reads as TGTGCCACCAGCAGAGAACGACAGATAAAGCCCCACGAGCAGTACTTC.

This chain uses TRBV4-1 with TRBJ1-1; 8 nucleotides line up with TRBD1. This CDR3 region has 14 residues. With 5 bases clipped from V and 5 bases from J, the junction kept 7 bases outside the gene matches. CDR1 is MGHRA and CDR2 is YSYEKL in the germline V gene. This chain's CDR3 is CASSTRQGHTEAFF. In nucleotides, the CDR3 is TGCGCCAGCAGCACCCGACAGGGGCATACTGAAGCTTTCTTT.

This rearrangement joins TRBV13 to TRBJ2-1, with TRBD2 as a possible D gene (5 bases). Germline V gene data show CDR1 as PRHDT and CDR2 as FYEKMQ (reference sequence). The CDR3 runs to 13 residues. Trimming stripped 6 bases from V and 10 bases from J, with 16 bases between. CDR3 region: CASRTAGSYEQFF. The CDR3 coding sequence is TGTGCCAGCAGGACGGCGGGCTCCTACGAGCAGTTCTTC.

Many counts were recorded for this clonotype. J is TRBJ2-1 and V is TRBV12-3 or TRBV12-4; 7 nucleotides match TRBD1. The CDR3 covers 15 residues. J gave up 4 bases and V 5 bases, and 8 bases lay outside the gene matches. The chain's CDR3 is CASSRSRDSYNEQFF. As DNA, the CDR3 is TGTGCCAGCAGTAGGAGTCGGGACAGTTACAATGAGCAGTTCTTC.

The chain links TRBV6-6 to TRBJ2-1; either TRBD1 or TRBD2 may supply D (6 bases each). The ends were cut back, 0 bases at V and 9 bases at J, with 18 bases in the middle. The CDR3 is 16 residues long. Per germline, CDR1 MNHNY and CDR2 SVGAGI (reference sequence). In DNA, the CDR3 is TGTGCCAGCAGTTACTCGGTCTCGGGGGCCGGGGGTGAGCAGTTCTTC. Translating gives CASSYSVSGAGGEQFF.

This clonotype turned up a few times. The chain is built from TRBV7-2 and TRBJ2-1, with 8 bases matching TRBD1. V shed 1 base and J 1 base; nucleotides not matched to a gene: 6. CDR1 and CDR2 (germline): SGHTA, FQGNSA. The CDR3 has 17 residues. This CDR3 is CASSLGAGGASYNEQFF. The CDR3 bases are TGTGCCAGCAGCTTAGGGGCAGGGGGCGCATCCTACAATGAGCAGTTCTTC.